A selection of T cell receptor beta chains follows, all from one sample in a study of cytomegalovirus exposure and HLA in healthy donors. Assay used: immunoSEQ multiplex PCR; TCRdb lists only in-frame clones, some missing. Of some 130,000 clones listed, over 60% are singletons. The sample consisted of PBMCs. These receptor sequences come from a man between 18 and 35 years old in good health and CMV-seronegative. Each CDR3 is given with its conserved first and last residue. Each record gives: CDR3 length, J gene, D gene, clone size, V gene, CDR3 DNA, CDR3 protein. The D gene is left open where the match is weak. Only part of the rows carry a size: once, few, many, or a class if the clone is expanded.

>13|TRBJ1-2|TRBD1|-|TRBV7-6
TGTGCCAGCAGCTCAACAGGGGGGGATGGCTACACCTTC
CASSSTGGDGYTF
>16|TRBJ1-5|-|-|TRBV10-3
TGTGCCAGCATTCTAGCAGGGACTAATAGCAATCAGCCCCAGCATTTT
CASILAGTNSNQPQHF
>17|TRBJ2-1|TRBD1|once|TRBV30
TGTGCCTGGAGTCCTAGACAGGGAAGGAGCTCCTACAATGAGCAGTTCTTC
CAWSPRQGRSSYNEQFF
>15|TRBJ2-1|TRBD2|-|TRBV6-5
TGTGCCAGCAGCCCCGGGACTAGCGTCTACAATGAGCAGTTCTTC
CASSPGTSVYNEQFF
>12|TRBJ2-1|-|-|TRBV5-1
TGCGCCAGCAGCTTGGACGGAGATGAGCAGTTCTTC
CASSLDGDEQFF
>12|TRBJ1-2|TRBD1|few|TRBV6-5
TGTGCCGTCGAGACAGGGGGATATGGCTACACCTTC
CAVETGGYGYTF
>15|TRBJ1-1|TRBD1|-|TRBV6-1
TGTGCCAGCAGTAGCGGGACAGGGGGGAACACTGAAGCTTTCTTT
CASSSGTGGNTEAFF
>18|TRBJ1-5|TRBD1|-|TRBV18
TGTGCCAGCTCACTTAGACTTCACAGGGGGCAAAGCAATCAGCCCCAGCATTTT
CASSLRLHRGQSNQPQHF
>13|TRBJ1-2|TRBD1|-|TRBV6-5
TGTGCCAGCAGTTACTCGACAGGGAGTGGCTACACCTTC
CASSYSTGSGYTF
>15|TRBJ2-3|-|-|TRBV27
TGTGCCAGCAGTTTAGACGGGAGAAGCACAGATACGCAGTATTTT
CASSLDGRSTDTQYF
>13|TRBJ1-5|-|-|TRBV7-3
TGTGCCAGCAGCTCTCAGGCTGATCAGCCCCAGCATTTT
CASSSQADQPQHF
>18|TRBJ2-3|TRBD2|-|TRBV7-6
TGTGCCAGCAGCTTTCTCCTAGCGGGAGGGCCTGGGAGAGATACGCAGTATTTT
CASSFLLAGGPGRDTQYF
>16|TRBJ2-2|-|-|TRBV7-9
TGTGCCAGCAGCCCTCGACTAGACCCAAACACCGGGGAGCTGTTTTTT
CASSPRLDPNTGELFF
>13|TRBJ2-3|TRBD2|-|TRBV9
TGTGCCAGCAGCGACAGGACTAGCGGGATGCAGTATTTT
CASSDRTSGMQYF
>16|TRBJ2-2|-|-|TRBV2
TGTGCCAGCAGTGAATGGGCGGGGCGGAACACCGGGGAGCTGTTTTTT
CASSEWAGRNTGELFF
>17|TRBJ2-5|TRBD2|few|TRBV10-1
TGCGCCAGCAGCAACACGAAACTAGCGGACGTCCAAGAGACCCAGTACTTC
CASSNTKLADVQETQYF
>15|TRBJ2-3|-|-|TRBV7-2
TGTGCCAGCAGCGCAAGACAGGGAGGAACAGATACGCAGTATTTT
CASSARQGGTDTQYF
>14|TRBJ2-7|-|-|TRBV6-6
TGTGCCAGCAGAAAAACAGGGGGGGACTACGAGCAGTACTTC
CASRKTGGDYEQYF
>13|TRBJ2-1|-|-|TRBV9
TGTGCCAGCAGCGTACCTCCTAGCAATGAGCAGTTCTTC
CASSVPPSNEQFF
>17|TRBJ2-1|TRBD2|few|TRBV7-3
TGTGCCAGCAGCTTAACCTCAGGACTAGCGGGAGGGAATGAGCAGTTCTTC
CASSLTSGLAGGNEQFF
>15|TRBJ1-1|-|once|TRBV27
TGTGCCAGCCGCCGGTCCGGGACATTGAACACTGAAGCTTTCTTT
CASRRSGTLNTEAFF
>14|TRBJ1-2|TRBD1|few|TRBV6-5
TGTGCCAGCAGAGTCAGGAACAGGGGGTTCGGCTACACCTTC
CASRVRNRGFGYTF
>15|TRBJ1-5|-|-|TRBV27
TGTGCCAGCAGTTTAGGGAAAGGGGTCGATCAGCCCCAGCATTTT
CASSLGKGVDQPQHF
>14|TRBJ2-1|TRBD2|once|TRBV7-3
TGTGCCAGCAGCTCCGCTCTAGCGGGAGGCCCGCTGTTCTTC
CASSSALAGGPLFF
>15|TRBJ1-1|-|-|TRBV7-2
TGTGCCAGCAGCTTTGTTATTCAGGGAATAAGCGAAGCTTTCTTT
CASSFVIQGISEAFF
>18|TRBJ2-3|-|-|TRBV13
TGTGCCAGCAGCTTAGAAGGTCCGGGTGAACAGGGCACAGATACGCAGTATTTT
CASSLEGPGEQGTDTQYF
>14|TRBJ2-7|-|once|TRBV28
TGTGCCAGCAAGTGGGGCCAGGGGAATAATGAGCAGTACTTC
CASKWGQGNNEQYF
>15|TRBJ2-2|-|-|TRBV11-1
TGTGCCAGCAGGTCTATACTATCTTACACCGGGGAGCTGTTTTTT
CASRSILSYTGELFF
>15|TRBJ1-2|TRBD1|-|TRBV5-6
TGTGCCAGCAGCTCCTTAACGGACAGGAGTCGTAGCTACACCTTC
CASSSLTDRSRSYTF
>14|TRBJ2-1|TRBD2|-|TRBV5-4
TGTGCCAGCAGTTTAGCGGGGCCCTACAATGAGCAGTTCTTC
CASSLAGPYNEQFF
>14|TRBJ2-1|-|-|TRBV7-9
TGTGCCAGCAGCTTTTGGGGGGTAAGCAATGAGCAGTTCTTC
CASSFWGVSNEQFF
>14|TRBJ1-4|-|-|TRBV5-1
TGCGCCAGCAGCTTGGGGGGGCCGAGGGAAAAACTGTTTTTT
CASSLGGPREKLFF
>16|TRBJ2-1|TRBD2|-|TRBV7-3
TGTGCCAGCAGCCTCCGACTAGCGGGAGGGCCCAATGAGCAGTTCTTC
CASSLRLAGGPNEQFF